The clone carrying this TCR beta chain has only a few counts. As yet, its antigen is unknown. Germline V CDR1 and CDR2: DFQATT, SNEGSKA (reference sequence). The CDR3 spans 13 residues. The V end lost 1 base, the J end lost 2 bases, and 9 bases lay between the germline ends. Combining a sample-barcoded 5' primer with a J-beta primer mix, a second PCR ran for roughly 7 to 12 cycles. Via MiXCR, TCRdb re-called the 5' RACE reads, giving one row per CDR3 protein. The sample lists about 1,500,000 distinct CDR3 sequences, about 43% occurring once. This record belongs to a study of blood T cells in healthy people across ages. Regarding the study as a whole: Percentage of naive T cells showed a strong correlation with TCR beta diversity.

The receptor was isolated from a woman aged 18-30 years in good health. The V gene is TRBV20-1, the J gene TRBJ2-7, with TRBD1 as a possible D gene (6 bases). Sequencing was carried out using blood. The CDR3 spells CSARGTETYEQYF. As DNA, the CDR3 is TGCAGTGCTAGAGGGACAGAGACCTACGAGCAGTACTTC.